This T cell receptor (beta chain) was recovered during a study of blood T cells in healthy people across ages. Across the whole study: Every two T cells gave about one barcoded beta molecule via template switching.

A second PCR, run for about 6 to 11 cycles, used a sample-barcoded 5' primer plus a J-beta primer mix. Every cDNA molecule carried a tag from a template-switch adaptor bearing 12 random nucleotides. MiXCR, run by TCRdb on the 5' RACE reads, gives a single entry per CDR3 protein. The sample lists some 880,000 distinct CDR3 sequences, around 36% occurring once. The study's findings and limits: Estimated diversity, derived from one million T cells, was regarded as an underestimate.

The count of this clonotype is one. Its antigen is still unknown. Germline V gives CDR1 SGHTA, CDR2 FQGNSA. Trimming shortened V by 6 bases and J by 2 bases, and 14 bases separated the two germline ends. The CDR3 consists of 16 residues. Drawing of peripheral blood yielded about 10 milliliters from each donor. This rearrangement joins TRBV7-2 to TRBJ2-6; D possibly corresponds to TRBD2 (6 bases). This TCR was sampled from a young man in good health. Material for sequencing was blood. In nucleotides, the CDR3 is TGTGCCAGCAGTTCATCAGCGGGTGCTGGGGCCAACGTCCTGACTTTC. Its translation: CASSSSAGAGANVLTF.